One sample yielded the 18 T cell receptor beta chains listed below, sequenced in a study of T cell repertoires in cytomegalovirus infection (dated by TCRdb to about 2019). Read against the paper, the sample's treatment or condition label means: in vitro stimulation with specific CMV peptide epitopes to enrich CMV-specific T cells. Antigens for these TCRs are unknown. Sequencing relied on an Illumina HiSeq 1500. The public reads were reanalyzed by TCRdb: fastp trimming at Q25, MiXCR alignment, in-frame beta chains only. Each CDR3 protein appears once, grouped with its most common genes and DNA. The table for this sample lists 20,000 to 30,000 distinct CDR3 sequences; roughly 20% of them were counted only once. The ten largest make up about 91% of the sample. The material was CD8+ T cells from cultured PBMCs, obtained from culture after CMV antigen stimulation. The receptors stem from a human donor in good health (CMV status not recorded). Some clones in this sample may be carry-over from other donors' samples.

This chain joins TRBV2 and TRBJ1-5; no clear D. Germline assignment: CDR1 SNHLY and CDR2 FYNNEI. Trimming removed 4 bases at V and 2 bases at J, with 9 bases between. The CDR3 covers 14 residues. CDR3 amino acids: CASSGTVGNQPQHF. CDR3 DNA sequence: TGTGCCAGCAGTGGTACAGTCGGCAATCAGCCCCAGCATTTT.

This clonotype is a singleton in its sample. The CDR3 DNA reads as TGTGCCAGCAGCCTATATACCGGGATCCGACCCAACCTGGAAGGCTACACCTTC. This encodes CASSLYTGIRPNLEGYTF. The rearrangement joins TRBV7-2 to TRBJ1-2; D is unresolved. Germline assignment: CDR1 SGHTA and CDR2 FQGNSA. V shed 5 bases and J shed 8 bases, with 30 bases lying between them. The CDR3 runs 18 residues.

This clonotype appeared a few times. This chain connects TRBV5-1 to TRBJ2-7; no firm D call. The germline CDR1 and CDR2 sequences are SGHRS and YFSETQ. The CDR3 contains 15 residues. Deletions cut 0 bases from V and 2 bases from J, with 12 bases between. DNA for the CDR3: TGCGCCAGCAGCTTGGAGTCTCTTGGTCCCTACGAGCAGTACTTC. Amino acid sequence: CASSLESLGPYEQYF.

CDR3 DNA: TGTGCCAGCAGCCCGCTCGGACAGGGGGCCGCAGATACGCAGTATTTT. Translation: CASSPLGQGAADTQYF. The V call is TRBV5-6, the J call TRBJ2-3; 11 nucleotides line up with TRBD1. The J segment lost 4 bases and the V segment lost 4 bases, leaving 8 bases of the junction unmatched. The CDR3 is 16 amino acids. In germline, CDR1 is SGHDT, CDR2 YYEEEE.

V and J are TRBV28 and TRBJ2-2; 9 positions match TRBD2. Germline CDR1 MDHEN, CDR2 SYDVKM. The CDR3 sequence is 17 residues long. The junction had 10 bases not matched to a gene; V was cut back by 7 bases and J by 1 base. In nucleotides, the CDR3 is TGTGCCAGCAAGGGGGGACCTAGCGGGGAGAACACCGGGGAGCTGTTTTTT. The encoded protein is CASKGGPSGENTGELFF. Looking up the rest from reference TRBV28 and TRBJ2-2 gives the full variable domain: DVKVTQSSRYLVKRTGEKVFLECVQDMDHENMFWYRQDPGLGLRLIYFSYDVKMKEKGDIPEGYSVSREKKERFSLILESASTNQTSMYLCASKGGPSGENTGELFFGEGSRLTVL.

This clonotype was seen more than once but under ten times. The chain recombines TRBV7-6 with TRBJ2-7, with 10 bases matching TRBD1. Trimming removed 5 bases from V and 2 bases from J; junction bases left unmatched: 12. This CDR3 is built from 17 residues. The germline CDR1 and CDR2 sequences are SGHVS and FNYEAQ. This chain's CDR3 is CASSLRSGQGSTYEQYF. The CDR3 region has the DNA TGTGCCAGCAGCCTTCGGTCGGGACAGGGGTCGACCTACGAGCAGTACTTC.

The chain recombines TRBV7-9 with TRBJ1-6, with D maybe TRBD1 (5 bases). The CDR3 is 17 amino acids. The V end lost 5 bases, the J end lost 11 bases, and 25 bases lay between the germline ends. The germline V gene has CDR1 SEHNR and CDR2 FQNEAQ (reference sequence). The CDR3 DNA sequence: TGTGCCAGCAGCGGGCGGGGGAGGCAGGCGGGTATGCCACCCCTCCACTTT. It is translated as CASSGRGRQAGMPPLHF.

This clonotype was recorded a few times. The gene calls are TRBV7-6 and TRBJ2-3, with 9 bases that match TRBD2. The germline V gene has CDR1 SGHVS and CDR2 FNYEAQ. After removal of 4 bases from V and 2 bases from J, the junction contained 4 bases not matched to a gene. The CDR3 contains 15 residues. CDR3 DNA: TGTGCCAGCAGCTATAGCGGGGGCCACACAGATACGCAGTATTTT. It encodes CASSYSGGHTDTQYF. The whole variable domain, remainder taken from reference TRBV7-6 and TRBJ2-3, is GAGVSQSPRYKVTKRGQDVALRCDPISGHVSLYWYRQALGQGPEFLTYFNYEAQQDKSGLPNDRFSAERPEGSISTLTIQRTEQRDSAMYRCASSYSGGHTDTQYFGPGTRLTVL.

This clonotype was recorded once. The rearrangement uses TRBV12-3 or TRBV12-4 and TRBJ2-3; no reliable D call. V shed 5 bases and J shed 2 bases, with 23 bases lying between them. This CDR3 is 18 amino acids long. This CDR3 reads CASSANIVAKGYTDTQYF. For the CDR3, the DNA is TGTGCCAGCAGTGCCAACATCGTTGCAAAAGGGTACACAGATACGCAGTATTTT.

This clonotype was picked up one time. The chain is built from TRBV4-3 and TRBJ1-2; 10 bases align to TRBD1. This CDR3 region has 17 residues. CDR1 and CDR2 from the germline V gene are LGHNA and YSLEER. J lost 6 bases, V lost 6 bases, and 16 bases had no gene match. The CDR3 here is CASSRVGGGQGLDGYTF. DNA of the CDR3: TGCGCCAGCAGTAGAGTGGGGGGGGGACAGGGGTTGGATGGCTACACCTTC.

In its sample, this clonotype was seen a few times. The CDR3 nucleotides are TGTGCCAGCAGTGAAGGTGAAGCAGATACGCAGTATTTT. This gives the protein CASSEGEADTQYF. The chain couples TRBV6-1 to TRBJ2-3, with D unclear. Trimming pared 1 base from V and 4 bases from J, leaving 6 bases between. Per the germline V gene, CDR1 is MNHNS and CDR2 is SASEGT. The CDR3 is 13 amino acids.

J is TRBJ2-5 and V is TRBV12-3 or TRBV12-4; D gene unclear. This CDR3 has 15 residues. V gave up 1 base and J gave up 1 base, with 10 bases separating them. The CDR3 spells CASSLEERFQETQYF. CDR3 sequence (DNA): TGTGCCAGCAGTTTAGAGGAGCGTTTCCAAGAGACCCAGTACTTC.

The genes are TRBV5-1 and TRBJ2-1; 10 bases fit TRBD2. The V segment lost 0 bases and the J segment 2 bases; nucleotides outside the gene matches: 2. Germline V lookup: CDR1 SGHRS, CDR2 YFSETQ. CDR3 length: 16 residues. The CDR3 protein is CASSLASGGTYNEQFF. The CDR3 region has the DNA TGCGCCAGCAGCTTGGCTAGCGGGGGCACCTACAATGAGCAGTTCTTC.

The chain joins TRBV6-1 to TRBJ1-5; D gene ambiguous. Germline assignment: CDR1 MNHNS and CDR2 SASEGT. V lost 7 bases and J 0 bases, leaving 16 bases between the germline ends. This CDR3 is built from 16 residues. CDR3 sequence (DNA): TGTGCCAGCACCCGAGGGTATGGGGATAGCAATCAGCCCCAGCATTTT. Its translation: CASTRGYGDSNQPQHF.

The chain links TRBV5-6 to TRBJ2-2; no clear D. The CDR3 totals 16 residues. The V gene's germline CDR1 is SGHDT and CDR2 YYEEEE. The V end lost 1 base, the J end lost 6 bases, and 16 bases lay between the germline ends. As DNA, the CDR3 is TGTGCCAGCAGCTTGAAATATATAGGCCAGGCCGGGGAGCTGTTTTTT. As protein: CASSLKYIGQAGELFF. Full variable domain (remainder filled in from reference TRBV5-6 and TRBJ2-2): DAGVTQSPTHLIKTRGQQVTLRCSPKSGHDTVSWYQQALGQGPQFIFQYYEEEERQRGNFPDRFSGHQFPNYSSELNVNALLLGDSALYLCASSLKYIGQAGELFFGEGSRLTVL.

CDR3 nucleotides: TGCGCCAGCAGCAGTACCTTGGATGGCTACACCTTC. It codes for CASSSTLDGYTF. The V call is TRBV5-1, the J call TRBJ1-2; no reliable D call. Per the germline V gene, CDR1 is SGHRS and CDR2 is YFSETQ. The CDR3 has 12 residues. V lost 4 bases, J lost 6 bases, and 10 bases lay in between.

This clonotype was counted many times. This rearrangement joins TRBV7-8 to TRBJ2-7, with unresolved D. Germline CDR1 SGHVS, CDR2 FQNEAQ. Trimming took off 3 bases at V and 0 bases at J, with 12 bases between the two ends. The CDR3 loop spans 15 amino acids. DNA of the CDR3: TGTGCCAGCAGCTTTTTTACGGGTTTCTCCTACGAGCAGTACTTC. Amino acid sequence: CASSFFTGFSYEQYF.

This clonotype has ten or more counts. V and J are TRBV7-2 and TRBJ1-5; D remains unclear. The CDR3 consists of 17 residues. Trimming removed 2 bases from V and 0 bases from J, with 14 bases in between. Germline CDR1 SGHTA, CDR2 FQGNSA. The CDR3 nucleotides read TGTGCCAGCAGCTTATACGATTCGCCTAATAGCAATCAGCCCCAGCATTTT. Translation gives CASSLYDSPNSNQPQHF. Full variable domain (missing parts from reference TRBV7-2 and TRBJ1-5): GAGVSQSPSNKVTEKGKDVELRCDPISGHTALYWYRQSLGQGLEFLIYFQGNSAPDKSGLPSDRFSAERTGGSVSTLTIQRTQQEDSAVYLCASSLYDSPNSNQPQHFGDGTRLSIL.